This TCR beta chain was documented in a study of blood T cell repertoires in COVID-19. Trimming removed 6 bases at V and 6 bases at J, with 17 bases between. CDR1 is LNHDA and CDR2 is SQIVND in the germline V gene (reference sequence). The CDR3 sequence is 15 residues long. The protocol was immunoSEQ multiplex PCR, while the TCRdb copy is restricted to in-frame clones and leaves out a portion. The sample includes fewer than 250,000 clones, 87% of them seen just once. This TCR came from a woman in her thirties with acute COVID-19. The sequenced material came from PBMCs or T cells enriched from blood (not recorded which). The chain has TRBV19 and TRBJ2-2; D is possibly TRBD2 (6 bases). The CDR3, as DNA: TGTGCCAGTAGGTCCCCTGGAACTAGCCCCGGGGAGCTGTTTTTT. It yields the protein CASRSPGTSPGELFF.